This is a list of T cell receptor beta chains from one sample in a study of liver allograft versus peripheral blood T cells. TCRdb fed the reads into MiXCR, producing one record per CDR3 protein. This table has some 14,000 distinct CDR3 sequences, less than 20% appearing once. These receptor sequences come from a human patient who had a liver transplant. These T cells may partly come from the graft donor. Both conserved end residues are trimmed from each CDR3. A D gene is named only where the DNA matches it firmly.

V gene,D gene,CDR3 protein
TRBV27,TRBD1,ASRSRTGGLSPLH
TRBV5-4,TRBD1,ASSLTGGRTGELF
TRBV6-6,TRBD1,ASRLRTGGMETQY
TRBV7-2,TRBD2,ASSFYSGSNEQY
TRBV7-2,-,ASSLGTGFPGDTEAF
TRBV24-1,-,ATSVGGQETQY
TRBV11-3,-,ASSPPAVAADTIQETQY
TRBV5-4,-,ASSPTQGAYGYT
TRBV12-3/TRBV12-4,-,ASSFSASNTEAF
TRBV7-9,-,ASSSDFSGSTDTQY
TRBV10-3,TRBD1,AITNGQGVQY
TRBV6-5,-,ASSYSRTPLY
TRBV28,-,ASSSGPLEQF
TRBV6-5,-,ASSSWDDNQRQH
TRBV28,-,ASSAPGTGMNEQF
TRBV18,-,ASSPPSQSTDTQY
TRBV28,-,ASSLKWTANEQF
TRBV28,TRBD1,ASSPSSDRVSGYT
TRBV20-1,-,SFEAQGAYEQY
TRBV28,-,AALPGNGGPYYGYT
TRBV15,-,ATSRGKGDREKLF
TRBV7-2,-,ASSSPRTALT
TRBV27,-,ASSKDSGNQPQH
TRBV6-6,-,ASSYGRPHTDTQY
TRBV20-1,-,SAPRGDGGYEQY
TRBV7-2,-,TSSLSVGQNNQPQH
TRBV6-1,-,ASSYRGRNTEAF
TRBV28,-,ASRPRRGRIEQY
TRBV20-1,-,SATAESSYNEQF
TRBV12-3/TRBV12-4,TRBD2,ASSPGGGQGRRETQY
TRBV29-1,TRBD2,SVGKLADMGEQY